This TCR beta chain derives from a study of tumor-infiltrating lymphocytes in primary liver carcinoma. At the level of the study: The study enrolled male and female patients aged 30 to 69 years. Sample yields, roughly 3.65 to 8 million productive TCRbeta reads, were similar across the tissue types.

TCR beta cDNA was prepared out of around 460 ng total RNA by means of a constant-region primer. A slightly modified ARM-PCR protocol with three nested multiplex PCR rounds produced these TCR beta libraries. A C-beta reverse primer and TRBV1-TRBV30 forward primers served in each of the first two PCR rounds, at 10 cycles apiece. TCRdb reprocessed the multiplex PCR reads via MiXCR and lists one record per CDR3 protein. The sample lists approximately 120,000 distinct CDR3 sequences, 60% to 80% occurring once. Extraction of RNA together with DNA used roughly 18-32 mg of unsorted bulk tissue. Tumors were each sampled at five separate regions. Points on this clonotype: A much bigger clone sits one base away, suggesting this may be a read error.

V was shortened by 7 bases and J by 1 base, with 10 bases between the two germline ends. The CDR3 is 13 residues long. In germline, CDR1 is SQVTM, CDR2 ANQGSEA. Sequencing was done on a sample of liver tumor tissue from sampling region 3. Subset in this sample: tumor region T3, left-lateral pole. This chain joins TRBV29-1 and TRBJ2-2, with D maybe TRBD1 (5 bases). This receptor was obtained from a woman in her sixties or seventies with primary liver carcinoma and hepatitis B virus infection. CDR3 bases: TGCAGCGCGCGGACAAGGAACACCGGGGAGCTGTTTTTT. Amino acid sequence: CSARTRNTGELFF.